These T cell receptor beta chains were read from a single sample in a study of OX40 agonist ivuxolimab in advanced cancers. Repertoires were generated with immunoSEQ multiplex PCR, while TCRdb's copy carries only in-frame clones and drops some. Here the sample spans some 86,000 clones, roughly 89% being singletons. The specimen was CD4+ or CD8+ T cells sorted from blood, collected in a trial of the OX40 agonist ivuxolimab. These receptors were taken from an adult with an advanced solid tumor such as melanoma, head and neck, liver or kidney cancer. The conserved cysteine and the conserved F or W are not part of the CDR3 here.

TRBJ1-1 | TRBV10-3 | AIAQGAHSADTEAF
TRBJ2-7 | TRBV27 | ASSLWDRVNEQY
TRBJ2-2 | TRBV5-1 | ASSFGQVITGELF
TRBJ2-2 | TRBV7-2 | ASSLRVNTGELF
TRBJ1-2 | TRBV27 | ASRTGSVYGYT
TRBJ1-5 | TRBV10-3 | AISERRTGDSNQPQH
TRBJ2-5 | TRBV6-1 | ASSKEYQETQY
TRBJ1-5 | TRBV5-1 | ASSAGTENQPQH
TRBJ2-7 | TRBV5-4 | ASSLPGVRKYEQY
TRBJ2-7 | TRBV11-1 | ASSLRQGRYEQY